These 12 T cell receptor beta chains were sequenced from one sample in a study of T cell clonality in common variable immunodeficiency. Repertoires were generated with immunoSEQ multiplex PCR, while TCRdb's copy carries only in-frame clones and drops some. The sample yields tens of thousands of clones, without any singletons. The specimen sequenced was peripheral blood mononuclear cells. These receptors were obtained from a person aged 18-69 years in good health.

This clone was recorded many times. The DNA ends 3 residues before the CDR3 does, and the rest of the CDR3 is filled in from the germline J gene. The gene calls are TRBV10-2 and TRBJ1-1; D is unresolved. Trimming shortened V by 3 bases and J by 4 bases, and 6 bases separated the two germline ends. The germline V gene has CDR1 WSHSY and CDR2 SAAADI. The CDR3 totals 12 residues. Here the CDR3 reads CASSDLSTEAFF. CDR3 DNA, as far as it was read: TGCGCCAGCAGTGACCTAAGCACTGAA.

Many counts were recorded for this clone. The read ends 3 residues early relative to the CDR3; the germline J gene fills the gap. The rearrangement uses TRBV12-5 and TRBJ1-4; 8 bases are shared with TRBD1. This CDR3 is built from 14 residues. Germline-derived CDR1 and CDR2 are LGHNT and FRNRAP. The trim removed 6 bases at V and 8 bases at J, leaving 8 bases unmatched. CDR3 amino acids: CASGPTTGVEKLFF. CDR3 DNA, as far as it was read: TGTGCTAGTGGCCCGACGACAGGGGTCGAAAAA. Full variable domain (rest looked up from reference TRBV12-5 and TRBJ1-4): DARVTQTPRHKVTEMGQEVTMRCQPILGHNTVFWYRQTMMQGLELLAYFRNRAPLDDSGMPKDRFSAEMPDATLATLKIQPSEPRDSAVYFCASGPTTGVEKLFFGSGTQLSVL.

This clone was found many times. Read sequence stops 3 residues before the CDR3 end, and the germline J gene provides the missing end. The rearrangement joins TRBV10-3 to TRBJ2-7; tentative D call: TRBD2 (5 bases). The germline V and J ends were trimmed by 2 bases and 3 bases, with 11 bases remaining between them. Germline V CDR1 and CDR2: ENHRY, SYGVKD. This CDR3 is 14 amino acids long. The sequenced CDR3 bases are TGTGCCATCAGTGAGGTCCTCGCGGGCTACGAG. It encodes CAISEVLAGYE. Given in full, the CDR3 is CAISEVLAGYEQYF.

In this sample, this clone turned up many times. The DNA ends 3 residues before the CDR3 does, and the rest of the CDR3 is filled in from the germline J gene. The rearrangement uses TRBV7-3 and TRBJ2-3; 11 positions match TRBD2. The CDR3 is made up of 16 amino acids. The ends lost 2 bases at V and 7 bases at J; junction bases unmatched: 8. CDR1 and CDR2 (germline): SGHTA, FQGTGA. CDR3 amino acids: CASSLDRASGRYTQYF. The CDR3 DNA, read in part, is TGTGCCAGCAGCTTAGATAGGGCTAGCGGGAGGTATACG. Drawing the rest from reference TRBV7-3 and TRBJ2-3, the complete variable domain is GAGVSQTPSNKVTEKGKYVELRCDPISGHTALYWYRQSLGQGPEFLIYFQGTGAADDSGLPNDRFFAVRPEGSVSTLKIQRTERGDSAVYLCASSLDRASGRYTQYFGPGTRLTVL.

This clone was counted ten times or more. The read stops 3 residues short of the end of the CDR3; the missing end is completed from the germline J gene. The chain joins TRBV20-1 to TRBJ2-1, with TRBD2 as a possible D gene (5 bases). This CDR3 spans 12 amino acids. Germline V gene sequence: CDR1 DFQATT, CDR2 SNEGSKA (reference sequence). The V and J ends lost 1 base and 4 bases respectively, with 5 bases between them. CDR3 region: CSARGTYNEQFF. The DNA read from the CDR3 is TGCAGTGCTAGAGGGACTTACAATGAG.

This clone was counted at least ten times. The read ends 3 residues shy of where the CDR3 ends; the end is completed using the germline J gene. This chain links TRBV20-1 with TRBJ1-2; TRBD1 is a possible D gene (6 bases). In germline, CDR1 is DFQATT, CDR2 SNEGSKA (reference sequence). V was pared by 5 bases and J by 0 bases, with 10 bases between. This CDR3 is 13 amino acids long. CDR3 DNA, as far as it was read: TGCAGTGCTGTAGACAGGACTAACTATGGC. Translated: CSAVDRTNYG. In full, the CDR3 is CSAVDRTNYGYTF.

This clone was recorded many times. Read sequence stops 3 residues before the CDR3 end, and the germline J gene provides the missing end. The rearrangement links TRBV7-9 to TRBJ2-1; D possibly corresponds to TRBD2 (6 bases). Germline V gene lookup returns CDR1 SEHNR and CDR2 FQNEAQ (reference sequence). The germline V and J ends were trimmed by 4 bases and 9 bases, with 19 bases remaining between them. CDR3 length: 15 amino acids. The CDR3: CASSSDRDSPTEQFF. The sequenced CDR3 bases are TGTGCCAGCAGCTCAGACCGGGACTCGCCGACTGAG.

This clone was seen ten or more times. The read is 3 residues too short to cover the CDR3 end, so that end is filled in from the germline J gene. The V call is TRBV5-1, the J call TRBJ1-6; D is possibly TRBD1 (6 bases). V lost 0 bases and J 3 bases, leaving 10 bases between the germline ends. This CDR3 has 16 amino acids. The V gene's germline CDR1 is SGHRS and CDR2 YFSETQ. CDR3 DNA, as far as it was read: TGCGCCAGCAGCTTGGTGGACAGAAGCTATAATTCACCC. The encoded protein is CASSLVDRSYNSP. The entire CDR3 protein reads CASSLVDRSYNSPLHF. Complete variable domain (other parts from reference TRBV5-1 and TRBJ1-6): KAGVTQTPRYLIKTRGQQVTLSCSPISGHRSVSWYQQTPGQGLQFLFEYFSETQRNKGNFPGRFSGRQFSNSRSEMNVSTLELGDSALYLCASSLVDRSYNSPLHFGNGTRLTVT.

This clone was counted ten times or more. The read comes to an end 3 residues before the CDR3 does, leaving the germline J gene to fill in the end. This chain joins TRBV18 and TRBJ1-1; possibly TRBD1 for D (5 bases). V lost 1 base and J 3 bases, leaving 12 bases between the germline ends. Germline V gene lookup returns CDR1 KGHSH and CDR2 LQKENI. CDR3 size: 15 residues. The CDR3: CASSPQAVGDTEAFF. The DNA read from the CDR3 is TGTGCCAGCTCACCACAAGCTGTAGGGGACACTGAA.

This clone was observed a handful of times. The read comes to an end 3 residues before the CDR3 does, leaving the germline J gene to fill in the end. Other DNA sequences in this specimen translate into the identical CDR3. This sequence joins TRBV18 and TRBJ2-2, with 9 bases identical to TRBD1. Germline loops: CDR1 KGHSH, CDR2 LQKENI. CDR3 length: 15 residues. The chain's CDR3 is CASSPPGQGSEKLFF. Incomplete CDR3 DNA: TGTGCCAGCTCACCACCGGGACAGGGAAGTGAAAAG.

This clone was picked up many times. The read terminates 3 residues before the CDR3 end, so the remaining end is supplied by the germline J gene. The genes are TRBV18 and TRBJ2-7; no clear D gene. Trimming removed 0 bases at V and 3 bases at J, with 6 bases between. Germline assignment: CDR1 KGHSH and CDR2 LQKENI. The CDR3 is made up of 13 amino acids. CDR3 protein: CASSPPNSYEQYF. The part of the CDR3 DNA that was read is TGTGCCAGCTCACCACCGAACAGCTACGAG. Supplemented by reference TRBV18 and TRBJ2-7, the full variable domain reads NAGVMQNPRHLVRRRGQEARLRCSPMKGHSHVYWYRQLPEEGLKFMVYLQKENIIDESGMPKERFSAEFPKEGPSILRIQQVVRGDSAAYFCASSPPNSYEQYFGPGTRLTVT.

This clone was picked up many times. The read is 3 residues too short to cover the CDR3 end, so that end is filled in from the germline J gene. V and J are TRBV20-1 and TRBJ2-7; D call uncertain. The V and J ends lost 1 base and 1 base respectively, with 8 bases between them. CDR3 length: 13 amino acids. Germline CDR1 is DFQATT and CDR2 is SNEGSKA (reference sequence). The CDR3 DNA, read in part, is TGCAGTGCTAGAGCGACTGATTCCTACGAG. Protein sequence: CSARATDSYE. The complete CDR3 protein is CSARATDSYEQYF.